These 24 T cell receptor beta chains were sequenced from one sample in a study of T cell repertoires in cytomegalovirus infection. MiXCR, run by TCRdb on the reads, gives a single entry per CDR3 protein. The sample yields about 180,000 distinct CDR3 sequences, roughly 20% seen once. Their antigen targets remain unknown. The specimen was CD8+ T cells from cultured PBMCs, collected from culture after CMV antigen stimulation. The receptor source for this set is a human donor in good health (CMV status not recorded). Some clones in this sample may be carry-over from other donors' samples.

V usage is TRBV6-1 and J usage is TRBJ2-3; a weak D match, TRBD2 (7 bases). Germline CDR1 and CDR2: MNHNS and SASEGT. The V end lost 2 bases, the J end lost 2 bases, and 14 bases lay between the germline ends. The CDR3 consists of 16 residues. CDR3 nucleotides: TGTGCCAGCAGTGAATCTCGCGGGGGACACACAGATACGCAGTATTTT. Amino acids: CASSESRGGHTDTQYF.

This clonotype showed up just a few times. V usage is TRBV7-9 and J usage is TRBJ2-3; D might be TRBD1 or TRBD2, each matching 6 bases. Trimming stripped 3 bases from V and 4 bases from J, with 11 bases between. The CDR3 loop spans 14 amino acids. Germline V gene data show CDR1 as SEHNR and CDR2 as FQNEAQ (reference sequence). The CDR3 here is CASSLRGEPDTQYF. Written as DNA, the CDR3 is TGTGCCAGCAGCTTGAGGGGGGAACCAGATACGCAGTATTTT.

This clonotype came up many times. This sequence joins TRBV6-6 and TRBJ1-2, with D tentatively TRBD1 (6 bases). Germline V CDR1 and CDR2: MNHNY, SVGAGI (reference sequence). V lost 3 bases, J lost 4 bases, and 9 bases lay in between. This CDR3 is 13 amino acids long. The CDR3 DNA reads as TGTGCCAGCAGTTATGGGACACGCTATGGCTACACCTTC. This translates into CASSYGTRYGYTF.

The V gene is TRBV6-2 or TRBV6-3, the J gene TRBJ1-2; D gene uncertain. V dropped 6 bases and J dropped 2 bases, with 10 bases sitting between them. This CDR3 spans 13 amino acids. Germline loops: CDR1 MNHEY, CDR2 SVGEGT. As DNA, the CDR3 is TGTGCCAGCAGCGCCGGGAGGAACTATGGCTACACCTTC. It encodes CASSAGRNYGYTF.

This clonotype has only a few counts. The chain joins TRBV25-1 to TRBJ2-3; D gene unclear. Trimming pared 2 bases from V and 2 bases from J, leaving 8 bases between. The CDR3 runs 14 residues. Germline CDR1 is MGHDK and CDR2 is SYGVNS. CDR3 in DNA: TGTGCCAGCAGTGAACGCGAGCCCACAGATACGCAGTATTTT. The encoded protein is CASSEREPTDTQYF.

This clonotype showed up just a few times. The chain combines TRBV4-3 with TRBJ2-3, with D possibly being TRBD2 (5 bases). The CDR3 is made up of 15 amino acids. V lost 1 base and J 1 base, leaving 9 bases between the germline ends. From germline, CDR1 is LGHNA and CDR2 YSLEER. Written as DNA, the CDR3 is TGCGCCAGCAGCCAAGGGACTCCTGGCACAGATACGCAGTATTTT. Residues: CASSQGTPGTDTQYF.

This clonotype was seen a few times. V usage is TRBV7-2 and J usage is TRBJ2-1; 8 bases map to TRBD1. The CDR3 is 14 residues long. The germline V gene has CDR1 SGHTA and CDR2 FQGNSA. The trim removed 5 bases at V and 3 bases at J, leaving 3 bases unmatched. The CDR3 loop reads CASSTDRDYNEQFF. As DNA, the CDR3 is TGTGCCAGCAGCACGGACAGGGACTACAATGAGCAGTTCTTC.

By frequency in the sample, this clonotype is medium-sized. The chain employs TRBV10-3 and TRBJ2-7; 10 nucleotides agree with TRBD1. This CDR3 is built from 16 residues. CDR1 is ENHRY and CDR2 is SYGVKD in the germline V gene. V lost 8 bases, J lost 3 bases, and 13 bases stayed unmatched. The CDR3 reads CAIQPGQGDLIYEQYF. In DNA form, the CDR3 reads TGTGCCATCCAACCCGGACAGGGGGACCTTATCTACGAGCAGTACTTC.

This clonotype was seen many times. V is TRBV7-9 and J is TRBJ2-7, with 8 bases identical to TRBD1. This CDR3 comprises 14 residues. Losses at the gene ends were 5 bases for V and 2 bases for J; bases not matched to a gene: 5. Germline CDR1 and CDR2: SEHNR and FQNEAQ (reference sequence). The CDR3 bases are TGTGCCAGCAGCCCCCCGGACAGGGCCTACGAGCAGTACTTC. Translation: CASSPPDRAYEQYF. Full variable domain (remainder filled in from reference TRBV7-9 and TRBJ2-7): DTGVSQNPRHKITKRGQNVTFRCDPISEHNRLYWYRQTLGQGPEFLTYFQNEAQLEKSRLLSDRFSAERPKGSFSTLEIQRTEQGDSAMYLCASSPPDRAYEQYFGPGTRLTVT.

The V gene is TRBV4-1, the J gene TRBJ1-1; D is possibly TRBD1 (5 bases). The CDR3 length is 14 residues. Trimming cost V 4 bases and J 5 bases, with 14 bases left between them. CDR1 MGHRA and CDR2 YSYEKL come from the germline V gene. The CDR3: CASSPPGRGTEAFF. The DNA for the CDR3 is TGCGCCAGCAGCCCCCCCGGTCGGGGGACTGAAGCTTTCTTT.

The CDR3 DNA follows: TGTGCCAGCAGCTTAACCGACAGTATCGGTCAGCCCCAGCATTTT. Amino acid sequence: CASSLTDSIGQPQHF. The chain combines TRBV7-8 with TRBJ1-5; a possible D gene is TRBD1 (5 bases). Per germline, CDR1 SGHVS and CDR2 FQNEAQ. V gave up 2 bases and J gave up 6 bases, with 14 bases separating them. The CDR3 runs to 15 residues.

The chain is built from TRBV6-2 or TRBV6-3 and TRBJ2-1, with 13 bases aligning to TRBD2. Trimming took 6 bases from V and 2 from J; bases not matched to a gene: 7. This CDR3 is 17 amino acids long. In germline, CDR1 is MNHEY, CDR2 SVGEGT. Here the CDR3 DNA reads TGTGCCAGCAGGACTAGCGGGGGGTCGGCAACCTACAATGAGCAGTTCTTC. It translates to CASRTSGGSATYNEQFF.

This sequence joins TRBV12-3 or TRBV12-4 and TRBJ1-2; no clear D. V lost 6 bases and J lost 4, with 6 bases in between. The CDR3 totals 11 residues. The CDR3 DNA sequence: TGTGCCAGCAGGAGTGGCTATGGCTACACCTTC. This gives the protein CASRSGYGYTF.

The rearrangement joins TRBV6-5 to TRBJ1-2; D perhaps matches TRBD1 (6 bases). The V gene's germline CDR1 is MNHEY and CDR2 SVGAGI. The CDR3 extends over 13 amino acids. V was shortened by 2 bases and J by 7 bases, with 11 bases between the two germline ends. CDR3 bases: TGTGCCAGCAGTTACGGGGGGCTCGCTGGCTACACCTTC. It codes for CASSYGGLAGYTF.

The chain couples TRBV7-2 to TRBJ1-2; D is ambiguous. Trimming stripped 3 bases from V and 0 bases from J, with 8 bases between. The CDR3 is 14 amino acids. Germline lookup yields CDR1 SGHTA and CDR2 FQGNSA. The CDR3 protein is CASSFLSANYGYTF. The CDR3 bases are TGTGCCAGCAGCTTCCTCAGTGCTAACTATGGCTACACCTTC.

This clonotype was found a few times. The chain carries TRBV28 and TRBJ2-7; no clear D. V was clipped by 7 bases and J by 2 bases, with 12 bases between them. Germline CDR1 reads MDHEN; CDR2 reads SYDVKM. There are 13 residues in the CDR3. The CDR3 here is CASNKMVAYEQYF. CDR3 coding DNA: TGTGCCAGCAACAAGATGGTGGCCTACGAGCAGTACTTC.

V is TRBV5-6 and J is TRBJ2-7, with D perhaps matching TRBD2 (5 bases). This CDR3 is 15 amino acids long. From germline, CDR1 is SGHDT and CDR2 YYEEEE. V dropped 2 bases and J dropped 2 bases, with 14 bases sitting between them. The CDR3 DNA reads TGTGCCAGCAGCTTAGGCGGACTGCGGACCTACGAGCAGTACTTC. Its protein product is CASSLGGLRTYEQYF.

This clonotype was seen only a few times. The chain combines TRBV10-3 with TRBJ2-7; D call uncertain. The CDR3 contains 13 residues. V was clipped by 0 bases and J by 2 bases, with 5 bases between them. Germline loops: CDR1 ENHRY, CDR2 SYGVKD. The CDR3 region has the DNA TGTGCCATCAGTGAGTCCGCGGCCTACGAGCAGTACGTC. Encoded protein: CAISESAAYEQYV.

V and J are TRBV10-3 and TRBJ1-1, with no clear D. The CDR3 covers 15 residues. Trimming removed 0 bases at V and 5 bases at J, with 13 bases between. CDR1 ENHRY and CDR2 SYGVKD come from the germline V gene. This CDR3 reads CAISESERVWTEAFF. CDR3 bases: TGTGCCATCAGTGAGTCAGAGAGGGTGTGGACTGAAGCTTTCTTT.

The chain combines TRBV7-3 with TRBJ1-4, with D unresolved. Germline values: CDR1 SGHTA, CDR2 FQGTGA. V lost 2 bases, J lost 7 bases, and 14 bases lay in between. The CDR3 extends over 15 amino acids. The CDR3 protein is CASSLPRPRGEKLFF. The CDR3 region has the DNA TGTGCCAGCAGCTTACCCCGGCCCCGGGGTGAAAAACTGTTTTTT.

The rearrangement uses TRBV7-2 and TRBJ1-6; D call uncertain. CDR1 and CDR2 from the germline V gene are SGHTA and FQGNSA. V lost 2 bases to trimming and J lost 0 bases, with 8 bases between them. The CDR3 is 16 residues long. The DNA of the CDR3 is TGTGCCAGCAGCTTACAGTCAACCTCCTATAATTCACCCCTCCACTTT. Translating it yields CASSLQSTSYNSPLHF. The whole variable domain, remainder taken from reference TRBV7-2 and TRBJ1-6, is GAGVSQSPSNKVTEKGKDVELRCDPISGHTALYWYRQSLGQGLEFLIYFQGNSAPDKSGLPSDRFSAERTGGSVSTLTIQRTQQEDSAVYLCASSLQSTSYNSPLHFGNGTRLTVT.

This rearrangement joins TRBV4-1 to TRBJ1-5; the D gene is possibly TRBD1 (5 bases). CDR3 length: 15 amino acids. Germline V lookup: CDR1 MGHRA, CDR2 YSYEKL. Trimming took 0 bases from V and 3 from J, leaving 9 bases between them. In nucleotides, the CDR3 is TGCGCCAGCAGCCAAGAGGGCAGGGTCAATCAGCCCCAGCATTTT. The encoded protein is CASSQEGRVNQPQHF.

This clonotype was seen ten or more times. This chain joins TRBV6-5 and TRBJ2-2, with a possible D match to TRBD1 (6 bases). The CDR3 consists of 17 residues. V lost 3 bases and J lost 2, with 16 bases in between. Germline values: CDR1 MNHEY, CDR2 SVGAGI. CDR3 sequence reads: CASSYIQTGFNTGELFF. As DNA, the CDR3 is TGTGCCAGCAGTTATATACAGACAGGTTTTAACACCGGGGAGCTGTTTTTT.

This chain joins TRBV28 and TRBJ2-7, with 10 bases lining up with TRBD2. This CDR3 has 17 residues. The germline V gene encodes CDR1 MDHEN and CDR2 SYDVKM. V shed 5 bases, J shed 0 bases, and the junction held 10 bases outside the gene matches. CDR3: CASSPIAGGFSSYEQYF. In nucleotides, the CDR3 is TGTGCCAGCAGTCCTATAGCGGGGGGTTTTAGCTCCTACGAGCAGTACTTC.